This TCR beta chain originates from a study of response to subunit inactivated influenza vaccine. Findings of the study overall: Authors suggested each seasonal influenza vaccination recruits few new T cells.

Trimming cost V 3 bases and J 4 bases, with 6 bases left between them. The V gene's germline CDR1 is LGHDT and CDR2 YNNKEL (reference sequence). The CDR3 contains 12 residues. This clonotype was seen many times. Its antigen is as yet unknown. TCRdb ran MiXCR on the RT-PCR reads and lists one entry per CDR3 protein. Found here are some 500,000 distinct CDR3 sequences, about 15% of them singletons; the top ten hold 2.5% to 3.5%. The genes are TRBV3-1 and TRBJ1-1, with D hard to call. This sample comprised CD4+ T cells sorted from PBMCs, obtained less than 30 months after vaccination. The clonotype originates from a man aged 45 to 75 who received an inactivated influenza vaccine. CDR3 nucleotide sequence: TGTGCCAGCAGCCACGGCCTCACTGAAGCTTTCTTT. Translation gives CASSHGLTEAFF.